Following are 26 T cell receptor beta chains from one sample sequenced in a study of blood T cells in healthy people across ages. A sample-barcoded 5' primer and a J-beta primer mix were used in a second PCR of roughly 6 to 11 cycles. TCRdb used MiXCR to reprocess the 5' RACE reads, holding one entry per CDR3 protein. Among over 700,000 distinct CDR3 sequences listed, about 53% were seen once. Sequencing input: blood. The receptor source for this set is a man older than 75 in good health.

The chain uses TRBV5-1 and TRBJ2-1; 8 nucleotides match TRBD2. This CDR3 is 14 amino acids long. V gave up 4 bases and J gave up 10 bases; unmatched junction bases: 10. The germline CDR1 and CDR2 sequences are SGHRS and YFSETQ. The CDR3 region is CASSSTGTRSEQFF. Written as DNA, the CDR3 is TGCGCCAGCAGCAGTACGGGGACTAGAAGCGAGCAGTTCTTC.

The J gene is TRBJ2-1, the V gene TRBV12-3 or TRBV12-4; no clear D gene. V shed 6 bases and J shed 8 bases, with 20 bases lying between them. The CDR3 covers 15 residues. For the CDR3, the DNA is TGTGCCAGCAGCCCCAGGACCCAAGGGCTGGATGAGCAGTTCTTC. Protein: CASSPRTQGLDEQFF.

This rearrangement joins TRBV9 to TRBJ2-4, with 9 bases aligning to TRBD1. The ends lost 0 bases at V and 8 bases at J; junction bases unmatched: 6. The CDR3 contains 15 residues. Germline CDR1 and CDR2: SGDLS and YYNGEE. The CDR3 region has the DNA TGTGCCAGCAGCGTAGGGGGGACAGGGAGCCACATTCAGTACTTC. As protein: CASSVGGTGSHIQYF.

This clonotype occurred a few times. The chain combines TRBV25-1 with TRBJ2-7; the D gene is possibly TRBD1 (6 bases). Trimming took 10 bases from V and 6 from J, leaving 16 bases between them. The CDR3 totals 12 residues. Per germline, CDR1 MGHDK and CDR2 SYGVNS. DNA of the CDR3: TGTGCCACCCTAAGGGGGATTAGCGAGCAGTACTTC. Translated, it gives CATLRGISEQYF.

The J gene is TRBJ2-7, the V gene TRBV20-1; a possible D gene is TRBD2 (6 bases). CDR3 length equals 14 residues. The germline V gene encodes CDR1 DFQATT and CDR2 SNEGSKA (reference sequence). V was shortened by 0 bases and J by 5 bases, with 14 bases between the two germline ends. CDR3 bases: TGCAGTGCTAGAGATCGTCGGGGGTTGAACGAGCAGTACTTC. It yields the protein CSARDRRGLNEQYF.

The rearrangement uses TRBV2 and TRBJ2-4, with D tentatively TRBD1 or TRBD2 (5 bases each). The CDR3 has 13 amino acids. The V gene's germline CDR1 is SNHLY and CDR2 FYNNEI. V gave up 6 bases and J gave up 13 bases, with 19 bases separating them. CDR3 sequence: CASRPDPLGEQYF. The CDR3 nucleotides are TGTGCCAGCAGACCTGACCCTTTGGGGGAGCAGTACTTC.

This chain links TRBV11-2 with TRBJ2-3; 9 nucleotides agree with TRBD2. V gave up 5 bases and J gave up 14 bases; unmatched junction bases: 17. Germline V gives CDR1 SGHAT, CDR2 FQNNGV. The CDR3 has 15 residues. The DNA for the CDR3 is TGTGCCAGCAGCATCGTAGCGGGAGAACACAGATACGCGTATTTT. Translating it yields CASSIVAGEHRYAYF.

The chain recombines TRBV27 with TRBJ2-7; D might be TRBD1 (6 bases). Per germline, CDR1 MNHEY and CDR2 SMNVEV (reference sequence). This CDR3 contains 12 residues. The V and J ends lost 8 bases and 6 bases respectively, with 14 bases between them. CDR3 region: CASGTSKGEQYF. CDR3 in DNA: TGTGCCAGCGGGACATCTAAAGGCGAGCAGTACTTC.

In this sample, this clonotype turned up a few times. The chain joins TRBV29-1 to TRBJ2-1; D uncertain. The germline gives CDR1 SQVTM, CDR2 ANQGSEA. The V end lost 0 bases, the J end lost 7 bases, and 4 bases lay between the germline ends. The CDR3 loop spans 11 amino acids. The DNA for the CDR3 is TGCAGCGTTGAAGATGCGAATGAGCAGTTCTTC. The encoded protein is CSVEDANEQFF.

There are a few counts of this clonotype. The J gene is TRBJ1-2, the V gene TRBV9; the D is unclear. This CDR3 has 12 residues. CDR1 and CDR2 from the germline V gene are SGDLS and YYNGEE. V lost 6 bases and J 3 bases, leaving 9 bases between the germline ends. The CDR3 region is CASTTADYGYTF. DNA for the CDR3: TGTGCCAGCACTACAGCGGACTATGGCTACACCTTC.

This clonotype was counted many times. The chain employs TRBV12-3 or TRBV12-4 and TRBJ1-5; D is possibly TRBD1 (5 bases). The V end was cut by 6 bases, the J end by 4 bases, with 10 bases between. The CDR3 extends over 13 amino acids. Here the CDR3 DNA reads TGTGCCAGCAGCCGGGACGGGAATCAGCCCCAGCATTTT. It translates to CASSRDGNQPQHF.

This clonotype turned up a few times. CDR3 in amino acids: CATSRVYSEQYF. The CDR3 bases are TGTGCCACCAGCAGAGTCTACTCCGAGCAGTACTTC. The chain employs TRBV15 and TRBJ2-7; D not certain. Trimming took 1 base from V and 6 from J, leaving 7 bases between them. From germline, CDR1 is LNHNV and CDR2 YYDKDF (reference sequence). The CDR3 covers 12 residues.

The chain is built from TRBV29-1 and TRBJ2-1; D ambiguous. The CDR3 has 13 amino acids. Trimming took 5 bases from V and 2 from J, leaving 10 bases between them. The germline gives CDR1 SQVTM, CDR2 ANQGSEA. CDR3 sequence reads: CSVLAQAYNEQFF. The CDR3 DNA reads TGCAGCGTTCTGGCCCAGGCCTACAATGAGCAGTTCTTC.

V and J are TRBV5-1 and TRBJ1-2; D gene ambiguous. Trimming took off 0 bases at V and 0 bases at J, with 6 bases between the two ends. Germline CDR1 and CDR2: SGHRS and YFSETQ. This CDR3 comprises 14 residues. The CDR3 nucleotides are TGCGCCAGCAGCTTGGGGGCCCCTAACTATGGCTACACCTTC. This gives the protein CASSLGAPNYGYTF. Full variable domain (remainder filled in from reference TRBV5-1 and TRBJ1-2): KAGVTQTPRYLIKTRGQQVTLSCSPISGHRSVSWYQQTPGQGLQFLFEYFSETQRNKGNFPGRFSGRQFSNSRSEMNVSTLELGDSALYLCASSLGAPNYGYTFGSGTRLTVV.

The chain joins TRBV4-1 to TRBJ2-7; D unclear. CDR3 length: 14 residues. Between the trimmed V and J ends, which lost 2 bases and 3 bases, there was a span of 11 bases. Germline lookup yields CDR1 MGHRA and CDR2 YSYEKL. The chain's CDR3 is CASSQNDRLYEQYF. The CDR3 bases are TGCGCCAGCAGCCAAAATGACCGTCTCTACGAGCAGTACTTC.

The chain uses TRBV5-1 and TRBJ1-2, with 9 bases that match TRBD1. The CDR3 is 15 amino acids. V was clipped by 1 base and J by 6 bases; unmatched bases: 7. Looked up from germline, CDR1 is SGHRS and CDR2 is YFSETQ. The CDR3 protein is CASSLSGQGLDGYTF. DNA of the CDR3: TGCGCCAGCAGCTTGTCGGGACAGGGTCTCGATGGCTACACCTTC.

The rearrangement links TRBV20-1 to TRBJ2-1; 8 nucleotides line up with TRBD2. The CDR3 runs 13 residues. Germline assignment: CDR1 DFQATT and CDR2 SNEGSKA (reference sequence). Trimming cost V 6 bases and J 9 bases; bases outside gene matches: 10. The CDR3 DNA sequence: TGCAGTGCCAAAGCGGGAGTCGCGGGTGAGCAGTTCTTC. Protein: CSAKAGVAGEQFF.

This sequence joins TRBV6-2 or TRBV6-3 and TRBJ2-3, with 10 bases identical to TRBD2. CDR3 size: 14 residues. The ends lost 6 bases at V and 14 bases at J; junction bases unmatched: 14. Germline V lookup: CDR1 MNHEY, CDR2 SVGEGT. This chain's CDR3 is CASRTSGMHRDAYF. The CDR3 nucleotides are TGTGCCAGCAGAACTAGCGGGATGCACAGAGACGCGTATTTT.

The chain links TRBV15 to TRBJ1-2, with 11 bases identical to TRBD1. Germline CDR1 LNHNV, CDR2 YYDKDF (reference sequence). The CDR3 runs 14 residues. J was trimmed by 4 bases and V by 10 bases; bases with no gene match: 8. For the CDR3, the DNA is TGTGCCAGCGCAGAGGGACAGGGGGTCTATGGCTACACCTTC. Translating gives CASAEGQGVYGYTF.

This clonotype was counted a few times. The chain carries TRBV4-2 and TRBJ2-1, with 9 bases matching TRBD1. J lost 2 bases, V lost 4 bases, and 3 bases had no gene match. Germline CDR1 LGHNA, CDR2 YNFKEQ. This CDR3 comprises 15 residues. CDR3 nucleotide sequence: TGTGCCAGCAGCCCGGGACAGGGCCCCTACAATGAGCAGTTCTTC. Translation gives CASSPGQGPYNEQFF.

A few counts support this clonotype. The chain couples TRBV5-1 to TRBJ1-2, with a weak D call TRBD1 (5 bases). V lost 6 bases and J lost 5, with 20 bases in between. The CDR3 is 15 residues long. From germline, CDR1 is SGHRS and CDR2 YFSETQ. The CDR3 DNA reads as TGCGCCAGCAAACCACTTCTGGGGCTCGGATATGGCTACACCTTC. It is translated as CASKPLLGLGYGYTF. Full variable domain (remainder filled in from reference TRBV5-1 and TRBJ1-2): KAGVTQTPRYLIKTRGQQVTLSCSPISGHRSVSWYQQTPGQGLQFLFEYFSETQRNKGNFPGRFSGRQFSNSRSEMNVSTLELGDSALYLCASKPLLGLGYGYTFGSGTRLTVV.

This clonotype was recorded a few times. The chain combines TRBV7-2 with TRBJ2-3; D remains ambiguous. CDR1 is SGHTA, CDR2 FQGNSA, per germline. The CDR3 extends over 16 amino acids. Trimming took off 4 bases at V and 2 bases at J, with 16 bases between the two ends. The CDR3 region has the DNA TGTGCCAGCAGCTCCCCTCCTAGGCTGACCACAGATACGCAGTATTTT. Translation gives CASSSPPRLTTDTQYF.

V and J are TRBV12-3 or TRBV12-4 and TRBJ1-5; D gene unclear. Trimming stripped 1 base from V and 7 bases from J, with 11 bases between. CDR3 length equals 14 residues. The DNA for the CDR3 is TGTGCCAGCAGTTTAGGGAACGTCAACCAGCCCCAGCATTTT. Translated: CASSLGNVNQPQHF.

The V gene is TRBV9, the J gene TRBJ2-1; a possible D gene is TRBD2 (5 bases). Trimming removed 0 bases from V and 3 bases from J, with 16 bases in between. This CDR3 is 17 amino acids long. CDR1 and CDR2 from the germline V gene are SGDLS and YYNGEE. In DNA, the CDR3 is TGTGCCAGCAGCGTAGGGTCCCGGAGGACGTTCTACAATGAGCAGTTCTTC. As protein: CASSVGSRRTFYNEQFF.

Note on this clonotype: A read error may explain this, as a much larger clone is one base away. V gene TRBV3-1 combines with J gene TRBJ2-5; D not certain. From germline, CDR1 is LGHDT and CDR2 YNNKEL (reference sequence). There are 11 residues in the CDR3. Deletions cut 3 bases from V and 11 bases from J, with 10 bases between. In DNA, the CDR3 is TGTGCCAGCAGCCAGTGGGATGAGCAGTACTTC. Amino acid sequence: CASSQWDEQYF.

This clonotype was seen more than once but under ten times. The V gene is TRBV7-2, the J gene TRBJ1-5; tentative D call: TRBD1 (5 bases). CDR1 SGHTA and CDR2 FQGNSA come from the germline V gene. This CDR3 has 14 amino acids. V lost 8 bases, J lost 3 bases, and 14 bases lay in between. The CDR3 nucleotides read TGTGCCAGCGAGCAGGGCCTTTACAATCAGCCCCAGCATTTT. The encoded protein is CASEQGLYNQPQHF. The full variable domain, its missing parts supplied by reference TRBV7-2 and TRBJ1-5, is GAGVSQSPSNKVTEKGKDVELRCDPISGHTALYWYRQSLGQGLEFLIYFQGNSAPDKSGLPSDRFSAERTGGSVSTLTIQRTQQEDSAVYLCASEQGLYNQPQHFGDGTRLSIL.